This is a list of T cell receptor beta chains from one sample in a study of blood T cell repertoires in COVID-19. Some clones are missing from TCRdb's copy, which holds only in-frame ones; the method was immunoSEQ multiplex PCR. Among around 200,000 clones listed, around 90% were seen once. The sequencing sample was made of peripheral blood. These TCRs come from a middle-aged man with acute or convalescent COVID-19. Both conserved end residues are part of each CDR3. Each record gives: V gene, D gene, J gene, clone size, CDR3 DNA, CDR3 protein. A D gene is named only where the DNA matches it firmly. Clone sizes are given selectively: once, few, many, or a class where the clone is expanded.

TRBV6-5	TRBD2	TRBJ2-3	.	TGTGCCAGCAGTTACGCATGGGGAGGGACGCAGTATTTT	CASSYAWGGTQYF
TRBV20-1	.	TRBJ2-1	.	TGCAGTGCAAGTGGTGGGGCCTCCTACAATGAGCAGTTCTTC	CSASGGASYNEQFF
TRBV3-1/TRBV3-2	.	TRBJ2-3	.	TGTGCCAGCAGCCGGTTCGGGTCAGATACGCAGTATTTT	CASSRFGSDTQYF
TRBV9	TRBD2	TRBJ2-3	.	TGTGCCAGCAGCCTAGGGGGCGGCGGGGGGGCCGTAACAGATACGCAGTATTTT	CASSLGGGGGAVTDTQYF
TRBV5-1	TRBD1	TRBJ1-6	.	TGCGCCAGCAGCTTGGCCGGGACAGGGGCTTCGGATAATTCACCCCTCCACTTT	CASSLAGTGASDNSPLHF
TRBV4-3	.	TRBJ1-2	few	TGCGCCAGCAGCCAAGATCGGGGATTACCATATGGCTACACCTTC	CASSQDRGLPYGYTF
TRBV18	.	TRBJ2-7	.	TGTGCCAGCTCACCGGGCCCAATTTACGAGCAGTACTTC	CASSPGPIYEQYF
TRBV4-1	.	TRBJ1-3	.	TGCGCCAGCAGCCAAGACCCCGGGTGGGTGGCTGGAAACACCATATATTTT	CASSQDPGWVAGNTIYF
TRBV7-2	TRBD1	TRBJ2-3	.	TGTGCCAGCAGCGCTAGACAGGGATTTACAGATACGCAGTATTTT	CASSARQGFTDTQYF
TRBV29-1	.	TRBJ2-3	.	TGCAGCGTTGAAGGGAGGGATACGCAGTATTTT	CSVEGRDTQYF
TRBV11-3	.	TRBJ2-1	once	TGTGCCAGCAGCTTAGATAGTCGGAGAAATGAGCAGTTCTTC	CASSLDSRRNEQFF
TRBV3-1/TRBV3-2	TRBD2	TRBJ2-5	.	TGTGCCAGCAGCCAAGAGGCGAGCGGGGTGTCGCAAGAGACCCAGTACTTC	CASSQEASGVSQETQYF
TRBV6-5	.	TRBJ2-7	.	TGTGCCAGCAGTTACTCGGCTGTGGGGAGCGAGCAGTACTTC	CASSYSAVGSEQYF
TRBV4-1	.	TRBJ2-5	few	TGCGCCAGCAGCCATGCGGGTCTTCAAGAGACCCAGTACTTC	CASSHAGLQETQYF
TRBV6-5	TRBD1	TRBJ1-1	.	TGTGCCAGCAGTTACCCTCAGACAGGGAGGTCTGAAGCTTTCTTT	CASSYPQTGRSEAFF
TRBV5-4	.	TRBJ2-4	once	TGTGCCAGCAGCTTTATGGCAAGTGGAGCCAAAAACATTCAGTACTTC	CASSFMASGAKNIQYF
TRBV7-2	TRBD1	TRBJ2-7	.	TGTGCCAGCAGCCCTCGGACAGGTTCACTCTACGAGCAGTACTTC	CASSPRTGSLYEQYF
TRBV5-1	.	TRBJ1-2	.	TGCGCCAGCAGCTTGTCCGTTTCCGATCCAGCGGCTAGGGATGGCTACACCTTC	CASSLSVSDPAARDGYTF
TRBV10-1	.	TRBJ2-3	.	TGCGCCAGCAGTTACAGCGGGCCCACAGATACGCAGTATTTT	CASSYSGPTDTQYF
TRBV6-5	TRBD1	TRBJ1-4	.	TGTGCCAGCTCCCAGGGGGCCTCTAGTGAAAAACTGTTTTTT	CASSQGASSEKLFF
TRBV30	.	TRBJ1-6	.	TGTGCCTGGGTTTTGGGGCCCGGCCCCCTCCACTTT	CAWVLGPGPLHF
TRBV10-2	TRBD2	TRBJ2-1	.	TGCGCCAGCAGTGAGTTGAGCGGGGGGCACTCCTACAATGAGCAGTTCTTC	CASSELSGGHSYNEQFF
TRBV27	.	TRBJ2-1	.	TGTGCCAGCAGTTTTAGTTTAGGGGCAAGGGTGAATGAGCAGTTCTTC	CASSFSLGARVNEQFF
TRBV2	.	TRBJ1-2	.	TGTGCCAGCGATCCCGACAGAGTCGATGGCTACACCTTC	CASDPDRVDGYTF
TRBV7-9	TRBD1	TRBJ2-5	.	TGTGCCAGCAGCGGGGGACAGTATGAAGAGACCCAGTACTTC	CASSGGQYEETQYF
TRBV5-1	.	TRBJ1-3	.	TGCGCCAGCAGCTTGGGTACAGGCGAAGGGGGAAACACCATATATTTT	CASSLGTGEGGNTIYF